Included here is one T cell receptor (beta chain) sequence, with context. Its antigen is not known. Germline CDR1 is SGHTA and CDR2 is FQGNSA. V dropped 3 bases and J dropped 1 base, with 11 bases sitting between them. The CDR3 sequence is 15 residues long. PCR employed 60 Vbeta and 13 Jbeta primers. Sequencing used immunoSEQ multiplex PCR; TCRdb keeps in-frame clones, though not all of them. The sample consists of approximately 120,000 clones, 65% to 90% of them appearing once. These data originate in a study of cytomegalovirus exposure and HLA in healthy donors. Study at large: The 120 million or so unique TCR beta sequences, from approximately 170 million T cells, were found by an earlier analysis.

Broader study findings: Cytomegalovirus-associated status was assigned to around 160 TCR beta chains. Another analysis was done later, and it associated approximately 15,000 TCR beta sequences with HLA alleles at 0.05 false discovery rate.

This chain links TRBV7-2 with TRBJ2-3; D may be TRBD2 (6 bases). The TCR originated in a woman aged 25-40 years in good health and CMV-seronegative. The sample taken for sequencing was PBMCs. CDR3 loop: CASSFDKRGTDTQYF. CDR3 bases: TGTGCCAGCAGCTTCGACAAGCGGGGCACAGATACGCAGTATTTT.